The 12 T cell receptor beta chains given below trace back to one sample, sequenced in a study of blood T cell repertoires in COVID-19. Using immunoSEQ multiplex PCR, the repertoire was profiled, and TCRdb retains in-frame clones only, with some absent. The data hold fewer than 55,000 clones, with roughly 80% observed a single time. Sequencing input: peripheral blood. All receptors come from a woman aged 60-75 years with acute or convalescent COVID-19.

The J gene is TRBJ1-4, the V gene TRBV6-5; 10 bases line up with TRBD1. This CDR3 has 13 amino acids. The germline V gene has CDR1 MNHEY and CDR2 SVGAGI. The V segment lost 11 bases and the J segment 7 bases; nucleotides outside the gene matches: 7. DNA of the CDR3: TGTGCCGCGCGGGGACAGGGGTTTGAAAAACTGTTTTTT. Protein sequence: CAARGQGFEKLFF.

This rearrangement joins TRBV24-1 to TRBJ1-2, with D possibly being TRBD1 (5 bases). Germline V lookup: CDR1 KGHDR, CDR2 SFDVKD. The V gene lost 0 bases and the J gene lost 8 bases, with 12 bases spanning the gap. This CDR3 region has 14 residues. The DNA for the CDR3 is TGTGCCACCAGTGATTTGACAGGCTCAGGGGGCTACACCTTC. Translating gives CATSDLTGSGGYTF.

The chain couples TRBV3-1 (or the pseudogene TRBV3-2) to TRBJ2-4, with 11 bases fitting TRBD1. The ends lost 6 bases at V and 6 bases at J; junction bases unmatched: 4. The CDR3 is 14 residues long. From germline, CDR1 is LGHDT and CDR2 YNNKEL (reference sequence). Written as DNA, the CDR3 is TGTGCCAGCAGTGTGGACAGGGGGCCAAACATTCAGTACTTC. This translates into CASSVDRGPNIQYF.

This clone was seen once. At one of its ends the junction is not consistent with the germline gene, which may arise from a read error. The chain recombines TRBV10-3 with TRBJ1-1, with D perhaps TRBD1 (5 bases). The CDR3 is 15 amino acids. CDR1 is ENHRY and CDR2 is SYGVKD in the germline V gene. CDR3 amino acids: CAIRESDSMNTEAFF. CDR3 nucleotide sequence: TGTGCCATCAGAGAGTCTGACAGTATGAACACTGAAGCTTTCTTT.

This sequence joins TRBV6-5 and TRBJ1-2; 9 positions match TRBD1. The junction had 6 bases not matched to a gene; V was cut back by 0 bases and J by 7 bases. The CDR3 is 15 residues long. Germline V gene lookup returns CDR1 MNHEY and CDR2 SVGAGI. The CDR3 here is CASSYSGTGHAGYTF. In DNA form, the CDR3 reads TGTGCCAGCAGTTACTCGGGGACAGGGCACGCTGGCTACACCTTC.

The CDR3 DNA reads as TGTGCCAGCAGGGACAGGGAAGTTTGGCAGCCCCAGCATTTT. This translates into CASRDREVWQPQHF. V usage is TRBV2 and J usage is TRBJ1-5; 8 bases fit TRBD1. Trimming removed 6 bases from V and 7 bases from J; junction bases left unmatched: 8. CDR3 size: 14 residues. Germline-derived CDR1 and CDR2 are SNHLY and FYNNEI. The full variable domain, with the rest looked up from reference TRBV2 and TRBJ1-5, is EPEVTQTPSHQVTQMGQEVILRCVPISNHLYFYWYRQILGQKVEFLVSFYNNEISEKSEIFDDQFSVERPDGSNFTLKIRSTKLEDSAMYFCASRDREVWQPQHFGDGTRLSIL.

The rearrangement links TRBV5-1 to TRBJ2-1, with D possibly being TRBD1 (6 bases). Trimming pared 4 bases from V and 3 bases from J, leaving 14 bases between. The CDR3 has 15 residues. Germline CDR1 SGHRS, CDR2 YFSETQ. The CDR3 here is CASSVSGGNYNEQFF. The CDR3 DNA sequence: TGCGCCAGCAGCGTTAGTGGGGGCAACTACAATGAGCAGTTCTTC.

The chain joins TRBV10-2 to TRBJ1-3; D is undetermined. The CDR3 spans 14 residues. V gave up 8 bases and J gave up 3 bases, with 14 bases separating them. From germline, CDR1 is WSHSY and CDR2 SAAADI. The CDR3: CASSRGLDGNTIYF. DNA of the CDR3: TGCGCCAGCTCGCGAGGGCTAGATGGAAACACCATATATTTT.

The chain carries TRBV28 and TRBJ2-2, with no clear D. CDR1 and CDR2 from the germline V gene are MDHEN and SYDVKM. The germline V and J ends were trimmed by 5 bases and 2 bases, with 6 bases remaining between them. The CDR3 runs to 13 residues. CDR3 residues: CASSLTNTGELFF. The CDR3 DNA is TGTGCCAGCAGTCTTACAAACACCGGGGAGCTGTTTTTT.

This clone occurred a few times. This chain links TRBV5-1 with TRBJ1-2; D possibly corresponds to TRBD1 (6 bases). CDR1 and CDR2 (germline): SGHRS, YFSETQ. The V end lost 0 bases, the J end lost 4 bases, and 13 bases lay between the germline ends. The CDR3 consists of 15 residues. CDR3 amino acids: CASSLEADRTYGYTF. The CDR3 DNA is TGCGCCAGCAGCTTGGAAGCGGACAGAACCTATGGCTACACCTTC.

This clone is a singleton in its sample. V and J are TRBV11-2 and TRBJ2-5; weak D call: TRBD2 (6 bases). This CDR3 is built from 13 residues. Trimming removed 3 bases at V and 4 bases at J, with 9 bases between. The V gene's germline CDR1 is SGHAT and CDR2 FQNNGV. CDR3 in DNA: TGTGCCAGCAGCTTGGGACTTATAGAGACCCAGTACTTC. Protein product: CASSLGLIETQYF.

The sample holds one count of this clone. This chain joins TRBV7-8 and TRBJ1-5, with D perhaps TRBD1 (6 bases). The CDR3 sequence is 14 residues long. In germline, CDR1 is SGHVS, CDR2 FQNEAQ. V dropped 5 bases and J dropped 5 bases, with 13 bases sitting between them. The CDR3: CASSGRGGDQPQHF. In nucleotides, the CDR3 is TGTGCCAGCAGCGGTCGGGGGGGCGATCAGCCCCAGCATTTT.